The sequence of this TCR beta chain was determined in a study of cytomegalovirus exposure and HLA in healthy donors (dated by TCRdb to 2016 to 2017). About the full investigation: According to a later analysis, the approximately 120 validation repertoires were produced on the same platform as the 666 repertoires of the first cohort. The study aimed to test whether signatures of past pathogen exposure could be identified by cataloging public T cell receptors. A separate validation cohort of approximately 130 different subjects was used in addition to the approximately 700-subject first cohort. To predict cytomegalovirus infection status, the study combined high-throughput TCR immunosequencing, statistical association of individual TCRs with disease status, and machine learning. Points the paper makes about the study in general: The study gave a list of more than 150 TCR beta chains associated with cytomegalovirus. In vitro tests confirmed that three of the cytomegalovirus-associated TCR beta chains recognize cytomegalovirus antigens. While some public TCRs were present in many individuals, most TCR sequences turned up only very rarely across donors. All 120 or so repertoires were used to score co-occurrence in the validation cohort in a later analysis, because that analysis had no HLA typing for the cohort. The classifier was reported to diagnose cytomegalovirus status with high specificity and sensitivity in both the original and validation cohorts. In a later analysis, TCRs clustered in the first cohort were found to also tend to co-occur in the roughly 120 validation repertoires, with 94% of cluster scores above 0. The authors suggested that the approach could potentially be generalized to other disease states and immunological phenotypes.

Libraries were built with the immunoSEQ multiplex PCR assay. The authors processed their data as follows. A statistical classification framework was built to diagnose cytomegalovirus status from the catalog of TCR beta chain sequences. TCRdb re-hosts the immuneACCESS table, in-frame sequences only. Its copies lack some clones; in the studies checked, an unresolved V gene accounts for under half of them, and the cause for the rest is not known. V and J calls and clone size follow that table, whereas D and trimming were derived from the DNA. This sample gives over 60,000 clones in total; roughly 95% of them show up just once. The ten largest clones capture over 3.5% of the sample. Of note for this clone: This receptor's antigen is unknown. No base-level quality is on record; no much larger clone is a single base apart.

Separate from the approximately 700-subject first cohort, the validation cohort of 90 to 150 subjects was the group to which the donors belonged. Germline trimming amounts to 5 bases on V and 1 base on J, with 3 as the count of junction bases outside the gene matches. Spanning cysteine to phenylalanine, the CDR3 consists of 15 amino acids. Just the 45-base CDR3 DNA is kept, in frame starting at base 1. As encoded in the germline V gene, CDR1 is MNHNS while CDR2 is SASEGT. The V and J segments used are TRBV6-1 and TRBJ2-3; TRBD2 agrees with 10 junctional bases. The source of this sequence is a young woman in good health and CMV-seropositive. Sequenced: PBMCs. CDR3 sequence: CASSLTSGGTDTQYF. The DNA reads TGTGCCAGCAGTCTCACTAGCGGGGGCACAGATACGCAGTATTTT.